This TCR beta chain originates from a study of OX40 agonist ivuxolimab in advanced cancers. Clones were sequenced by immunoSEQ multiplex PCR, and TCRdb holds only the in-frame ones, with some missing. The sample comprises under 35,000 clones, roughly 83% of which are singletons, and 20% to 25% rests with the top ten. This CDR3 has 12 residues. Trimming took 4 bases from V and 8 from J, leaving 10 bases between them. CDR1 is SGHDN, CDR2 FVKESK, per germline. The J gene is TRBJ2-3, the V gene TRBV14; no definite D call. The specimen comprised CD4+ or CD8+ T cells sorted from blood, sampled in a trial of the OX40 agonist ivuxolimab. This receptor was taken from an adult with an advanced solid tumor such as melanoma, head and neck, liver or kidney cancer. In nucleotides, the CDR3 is TGTGCCAGCAGCCCTAGGGTTGGTACGCAGTATTTT. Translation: CASSPRVGTQYF.